The clone carrying this TCR beta chain was recorded a few times. Antigen unknown. This sample stems from a study of human T cells and chemical hapten exposure. The V gene's germline CDR1 is LGHNA and CDR2 YSLEER. Between the trimmed V and J ends, which lost 0 bases and 2 bases, there was a span of 6 bases. This CDR3 region has 14 residues. Study results and caveats: High-frequency TCRs, those above 1 in 1000, stayed the same after DPC sensitization.

What the library attached to individual cDNA molecules were unique molecular identifiers. MiXCR was run by TCRdb on the RACE reads, yielding one entry per CDR3 protein. The table shows about 190,000 distinct CDR3 sequences, with approximately 24% occurring only once. This sample's time point: patch test 3, about 24 weeks after DPC sensitization. Treatment in this sample: therapeutic diphenylcyclopropenone sensitization with weekly scalp DPC. Blood sampling occurred before each patch-test application. V and J are TRBV4-3 and TRBJ2-3; D is uncertain. The starting material was whole blood, obtained in connection with sensitization to the hapten diphenylcyclopropenone (DPC). This clonotype was sampled from a woman aged 40 to 49 with alopecia areata. Some clones in this sample may be carry-over from other donors' samples. For the CDR3, the DNA is TGCGCCAGCAGCCAAGACCAGCTCACAGATACGCAGTATTTT. Translation gives CASSQDQLTDTQYF.